A single sample is the source of the 2 T cell receptor beta chains below, sequenced in a study of T-cell reconstitution after alpha-beta-depleted transplantation in children. The TCRbeta library incorporated unique molecular identifiers. TCRdb redid the calling of the PCR reads with MiXCR, one entry per CDR3 protein. The repertoire has approximately 800,000 distinct CDR3 sequences, about 15% of them found once; the top ten carry approximately 5%. The sample consisted of PBMCs, mostly from graft donor cells, taken 360 days after TCRalphabeta/CD19-depleted stem cell transplant. The receptors stem from a male patient under 18 who had a stem cell transplant for acute lymphoblastic leukemia, so the T cells may come from the graft donor.

This clonotype was observed a handful of times. V gene TRBV2 combines with J gene TRBJ2-7, with 7 bases identical to TRBD2. The CDR3 extends over 15 amino acids. The ends lost 3 bases at V and 4 bases at J; junction bases unmatched: 9. Germline V CDR1 and CDR2: SNHLY, FYNNEI. For the CDR3, the DNA is TGTGCCAGCAGTGAGGGTCGGCAGGGAGGGTACGAGCAGTACTTC. This codes for CASSEGRQGGYEQYF.

This clonotype has more than one count but fewer than ten. The V and J genes are TRBV7-3 and TRBJ2-1; 8 bases align to TRBD2. The CDR3 contains 15 residues. Germline CDR1 and CDR2: SGHTA and FQGTGA. Trimming took 5 bases from V and 1 from J; bases not matched to a gene: 4. DNA for the CDR3: TGTGCCAGCAGCCTCCAGCGGGAGTCCTACAATGAGCAGTTCTTC. Amino acids: CASSLQRESYNEQFF.